This is a list of T cell receptor beta chains from one sample in a study of neurological immune-mediated disorders. TCRdb redid the calling of the 5' RACE reads with MiXCR, one entry per CDR3 protein. The table includes roughly 27,000 distinct CDR3 sequences, 2% to 3% detected once. Sequencing input: PBMCs. Receptors originate from a woman between 45 and 65 years old with multiple sclerosis. Each CDR3 is given with its conserved first and last residue. The order of the fields is J gene, clone size, D gene, V gene, CDR3 protein, CDR3 DNA. D genes are given only for firm matches. A clone size is listed for some rows: how often the clone was seen (once, few, many), or a class if it is expanded.

>TRBJ1-5|-|TRBD1|TRBV6-4
CASSVQGYQPQNF
TGTGCCAGCAGTGTACAGGGGTATCAGCCCCAGAATTTT
>TRBJ2-7|many|TRBD2|TRBV5-1
CASSWTGTSGPYEQYF
TGCGCCAGCAGCTGGACCGGGACTAGCGGCCCCTACGAGCAGTACTTC
>TRBJ2-7|many|-|TRBV20-1
CSANGGEYPPRQYF
TGCAGTGCCAACGGAGGGGAATATCCTCCGAGGCAGTACTTC
>TRBJ2-1|many|-|TRBV9
CASSVGSLSYNEQFF
TGTGCCAGCAGCGTAGGGTCCCTCTCCTACAATGAGCAGTTCTTC
>TRBJ1-4|many|-|TRBV30
CAWSILKGLTNEKLFF
TGTGCCTGGAGTATCCTTAAGGGACTTACTAATGAAAAACTGTTTTTT
>TRBJ2-3|-|-|TRBV12-5
CASGLVLRVGGRPGDTQYF
TGTGCTAGTGGTTTGGTATTAAGAGTGGGGGGACGCCCCGGTGATACGCAGTATTTT
>TRBJ1-2|many|-|TRBV14
CASSQELSPNYGYTF
TGTGCCAGCAGCCAAGAACTTTCCCCTAACTATGGCTACACCTTC
>TRBJ2-1|many|-|TRBV9
CASSVDLTGGAQDNEQFF
TGTGCCAGCAGCGTAGATCTTACTGGCGGGGCCCAGGACAATGAGCAGTTCTTC
>TRBJ1-5|many|-|TRBV6-1
CASSLRVNQPQNF
TGTGCCAGCAGCCTGCGCGTCAATCAGCCCCAGAATTTT
>TRBJ2-7|many|TRBD1|TRBV20-1
CSASRATGVYDEQYF
TGCAGTGCTAGTAGGGCGACAGGGGTATATGACGAGCAGTACTTC
>TRBJ2-5|many|-|TRBV20-1
CSASPVQGKQETQYF
TGCAGTGCTAGTCCCGTGCAGGGAAAACAAGAGACCCAGTACTTC
>TRBJ1-5|many|-|TRBV6-1
CASSASPPGGSNQPQHF
TGTGCCAGCAGTGCCAGCCCTCCCGGGGGTAGCAATCAGCCCCAGCATTTT
>TRBJ1-4|medium-sized|-|TRBV29-1
CSGQGPREKLFF
TGCAGCGGGCAGGGACCCAGGGAAAAACTGTTTTTT
>TRBJ2-1|many|TRBD2|TRBV20-1
CSALTRTSGRFSYNEQFF
TGCAGTGCTCTTACAAGGACTAGCGGGAGGTTCTCCTACAATGAGCAGTTCTTC
>TRBJ2-2|many|TRBD2|TRBV20-1
CSASPTSGRSAGELFF
TGCAGTGCTAGCCCTACTAGCGGGAGATCGGCCGGGGAGCTGTTTTTT
>TRBJ2-1|many|-|TRBV6-6
CASSYTDLDRFSSYNEQFF
TGTGCCAGCAGTTACACAGACTTAGACCGTTTCAGCTCCTACAATGAGCAGTTCTTC
>TRBJ2-3|-|TRBD2|TRBV9
CASSQVAGVYGTDTQYF
TGTGCCAGCAGCCAAGTAGCGGGAGTGTATGGCACAGATACGCAGTATTTT
>TRBJ2-7|-|TRBD1|TRBV12-3/TRBV12-4
CASSGVGQGYEQYF
TGTGCCAGCAGTGGGGTAGGACAGGGCTACGAGCAGTACTTC
>TRBJ2-7|-|-|TRBV7-9
CASSPLKNYEQYF
TGTGCCAGCAGCCCCTTAAAGAACTACGAGCAGTACTTC
>TRBJ2-5|many|TRBD1|TRBV5-1
CASSVTPGQGANWETQYF
TGCGCCAGCAGCGTTACTCCGGGACAGGGGGCAAATTGGGAGACCCAGTACTTC
>TRBJ2-1|many|TRBD1|TRBV24-1
CATSSPGQGYNEQFF
TGTGCCACCAGTTCACCGGGACAGGGCTACAATGAGCAGTTCTTC
>TRBJ2-1|many|TRBD2|TRBV20-1
CSAGTSVDLQFF
TGCAGTGCTGGGACTAGCGTTGACCTTCAGTTCTTC
>TRBJ1-3|few|-|TRBV7-8
CASSSLMGHDSGNTIYF
TGTGCCAGCAGCTCCCTAATGGGACACGACTCTGGAAACACCATATATTTT